These 7 T cell receptor beta chains were all obtained from the same sample, sequenced in a study of cytotoxic CD8 clonotypes in ibrutinib-treated CLL. This table comes from immunoSEQ multiplex PCR, and its TCRdb copy is limited to in-frame clones, with some not included. The sample comprises approximately 17,000 clones, around 67% of which are singletons, and over 15% rests with the top ten. The sample was PBMCs, taken before ibrutinib treatment. The receptors stem from a human donor with chronic lymphocytic leukemia.

In this sample, this clone turned up a few times. V is TRBV6-4 and J is TRBJ2-2, with a weak D call TRBD2 (6 bases). The CDR3 has 13 amino acids. CDR1 and CDR2 from the germline V gene are MRHNA and SNTAGT. V lost 3 bases and J lost 6, with 8 bases in between. The CDR3 protein is CASSDGGAGELFF. DNA of the CDR3: TGTGCCAGCAGTGATGGCGGGGCCGGGGAGCTGTTTTTT.

This chain links TRBV5-1 with TRBJ2-1; D may be TRBD2 (7 bases). This CDR3 has 19 residues. Germline loops: CDR1 SGHRS, CDR2 YFSETQ. V was trimmed by 3 bases and J by 7 bases, leaving 29 bases between them. The CDR3 reads CASSYTPTAGAGGGNEQFF. In DNA, the CDR3 is TGCGCCAGCAGCTACACCCCCACCGCGGGGGCGGGCGGGGGTAATGAGCAGTTCTTC.

A note on this clone: Other nucleotide sequences in the sample specify the same CDR3. The CDR3 loop reads CASSLQGDTQYF. CDR3 DNA sequence: TGTGCCAGCAGCTTACAGGGAGATACGCAGTATTTT. The chain combines TRBV11-3 with TRBJ2-3, with a weak D call TRBD1 (5 bases). CDR1 and CDR2 from the germline V gene are SGHNT and YENEEA. V lost 2 bases, J lost 5 bases, and 5 bases lay in between. The CDR3 has 12 residues.

The chain recombines TRBV6-5 with TRBJ2-5, with TRBD1 identical over 11 bases. Germline-derived CDR1 and CDR2 are MNHEY and SVGAGI. V lost 4 bases, J lost 9 bases, and 7 bases stayed unmatched. The CDR3 contains 14 residues. The CDR3 region has the DNA TGTGCCAGCAGTTGGGACAGGGGGTTCCGGGCCCAGTACTTC. Encoded protein: CASSWDRGFRAQYF.

The chain is built from TRBV2 and TRBJ2-7; D is unresolved. V gave up 7 bases and J gave up 10 bases, with 14 bases separating them. Germline-derived CDR1 and CDR2 are SNHLY and FYNNEI. CDR3 length: 11 residues. CDR3 bases: TGTGCCAGCATCCTGCTCCGTAGCCAGTACTTC. Its protein product is CASILLRSQYF.

This clone has only a few counts. The chain carries TRBV2 and TRBJ1-5; 7 bases match TRBD1. Germline lookup yields CDR1 SNHLY and CDR2 FYNNEI. The ends lost 5 bases at V and 4 bases at J; junction bases unmatched: 5. There are 14 residues in the CDR3. The CDR3 is CASSIGGDNQPQHF. The CDR3 DNA sequence: TGTGCCAGCAGTATAGGGGGCGATAATCAGCCCCAGCATTTT.

The rearrangement links TRBV6-6 to TRBJ1-1; 9 positions match TRBD1. The germline CDR1 and CDR2 sequences are MNHNY and SVGAGI (reference sequence). V lost 5 bases to trimming and J lost 4 bases; unmatched junction nucleotides: 8. This CDR3 has 15 amino acids. The CDR3, as DNA: TGTGCCAGCAGTACTCAAGACAGGGGGGTCACTGAAGCTTTCTTT. This gives the protein CASSTQDRGVTEAFF.